Following are 11 T cell receptor beta chains from one sample sequenced in a study of T cells in women clearing cervical HPV infection. Generated by immunoSEQ multiplex PCR, the TCRdb table keeps only in-frame clones and is missing some. This sample lists 40,000 to 55,000 clones; its ten largest clones have 1.2%. Material for sequencing was blood buffy coat. The receptor set was obtained from a woman between 18 and 75 years old with a cervical HPV16 infection that either progressed to CIN3+ or cleared (not recorded which).

About this clone: The read terminates 3 residues before the CDR3 end, so the remaining end is supplied by the germline J gene. The V call is TRBV20-1, the J call TRBJ1-1, with TRBD1 identical over 8 bases. Unmatched junction bases numbered 13, after V lost 6 bases and J lost 1 base. Germline V lookup: CDR1 DFQATT, CDR2 SNEGSKA (reference sequence). The CDR3 length is 16 residues. CDR3 bases read: TGCAGTGCCGACCGGACAGGGAGGTGGGGGAACACTGAA. Encoded protein: CSADRTGRWGNTE. The entire CDR3 protein reads CSADRTGRWGNTEAFF.

The CDR3 here is CASSFSGEETQYF. The sequenced part of the CDR3 DNA is TGTGCCAGCAGTTTTTCAGGGGAAGAGACC. The chain uses TRBV12-3 or TRBV12-4 and TRBJ2-5; D is possibly TRBD1 (6 bases). The CDR3 is cut off 3 residues early in the read; its end comes from the germline J gene. This CDR3 comprises 13 residues. The V end was cut by 3 bases, the J end by 3 bases, with 8 bases between.

About this clone itself: The read gets to within 3 residues of the CDR3 end, and the germline J gene fills in the rest. This rearrangement joins TRBV7-9 to TRBJ2-7; TRBD1 might be the D (6 bases). The germline V and J ends were trimmed by 4 bases and 4 bases, with 14 bases remaining between them. The CDR3 runs 14 residues. Per germline, CDR1 SEHNR and CDR2 FQNEAQ (reference sequence). CDR3 DNA, as far as it was read: TGTGCCAGCAGCTCACAGGGTACCGCTTACGAG. Translating it yields CASSSQGTAYE. The full-length CDR3 reads as CASSSQGTAYEQYF.

Turning to this clone: The read finishes 3 residues shy of the CDR3 end, and the germline J gene is used to complete it. The chain links TRBV30 to TRBJ1-5; 7 nucleotides align to TRBD1. CDR1 and CDR2 (germline): GTSNPN, SVGIG (reference sequence). CDR3 length: 13 residues. The J segment lost 7 bases and the V segment lost 3 bases, leaving 6 bases of the junction unmatched. CDR3 amino acids: CAWSRDSQQPQHF. The DNA read from the CDR3 is TGTGCCTGGAGCCGGGACAGCCAACAGCCC.

As for this clone: The read finishes 3 residues shy of the CDR3 end, and the germline J gene is used to complete it. V and J are TRBV7-2 and TRBJ2-3, with unresolved D. This CDR3 has 12 residues. V was pared by 2 bases and J by 4 bases, with 4 bases between. Germline-derived CDR1 and CDR2 are SGHTA and FQGNSA. CDR3 region: CASSLIADTQYF. The CDR3 bases that were read are TGTGCCAGCAGCTTAATCGCAGATACG.

Comment on this clone: With the read ending 3 residues before the CDR3 end, the germline J gene is used to fill in that end. The chain has TRBV20-1 and TRBJ1-6; 12 bases are shared with TRBD1. Per the germline V gene, CDR1 is DFQATT and CDR2 is SNEGSKA (reference sequence). The CDR3 runs to 18 residues. V was clipped by 0 bases and J by 4 bases; unmatched bases: 7. The CDR3 DNA, read in part, is TGCAGTGCTAGAGATATAGGGACAGGGGGCGGGTATAATTCACCC. Amino acids: CSARDIGTGGGYNSP. The entire CDR3 protein is CSARDIGTGGGYNSPLHF.

A remark on this clone: The sequence runs out 3 residues before the end of the CDR3; the remainder is reconstructed from the germline J gene. The chain is built from TRBV7-2 and TRBJ2-3; 8 positions agree with TRBD1. V shed 5 bases and J 1 base; nucleotides not matched to a gene: 5. Germline CDR1 reads SGHTA; CDR2 reads FQGNSA. This CDR3 is 15 amino acids long. CDR3: CASSTDRVGTDTQYF. The CDR3 bases that were read are TGTGCCAGCAGCACGGACAGGGTTGGCACAGATACG.

On this clone: The DNA ends 3 residues before the CDR3 does, and the rest of the CDR3 is filled in from the germline J gene. The rearrangement links TRBV18 to TRBJ1-5, with D tentatively TRBD1 (6 bases). Germline V gene lookup returns CDR1 KGHSH and CDR2 LQKENI. CDR3 length equals 15 residues. V lost 6 bases to trimming and J lost 7 bases, with 19 bases between them. This CDR3 reads CASSWTDLPGQPQHF. The covered CDR3 bases are TGTGCCAGCTCTTGGACAGACCTTCCGGGGCAGCCC.

A remark on this clone: The read terminates 3 residues ahead of where the CDR3 ends, so the germline J gene completes it. The rearrangement joins TRBV7-9 to TRBJ2-7; D may be TRBD1 (6 bases). The CDR3 extends over 14 amino acids. Germline V lookup: CDR1 SEHNR, CDR2 FQNEAQ (reference sequence). V was cut by 4 bases and J by 6 bases, with 16 bases left in between. CDR3 DNA, as far as it was read: TGTGCCAGCAGCTCCCGACAGGTGCCCCGCGAG. Protein sequence: CASSSRQVPRE. The full CDR3 reads CASSSRQVPREQYF.

Comments on this clone: The read finishes 3 residues shy of the CDR3 end, and the germline J gene is used to complete it. The genes are TRBV18 and TRBJ2-3; 9 nucleotides agree with TRBD1. Germline loops: CDR1 KGHSH, CDR2 LQKENI. The V segment lost 4 bases and the J segment 6 bases; nucleotides outside the gene matches: 5. This CDR3 contains 14 residues. This CDR3 reads CASSLGTGSDTQYF. The part of the CDR3 DNA that was read is TGTGCCAGCTCACTTGGGACAGGGTCGGATACG. Looking up the rest from reference TRBV18 and TRBJ2-3 gives the full variable domain: NAGVMQNPRHLVRRRGQEARLRCSPMKGHSHVYWYRQLPEEGLKFMVYLQKENIIDESGMPKERFSAEFPKEGPSILRIQQVVRGDSAAYFCASSLGTGSDTQYFGPGTRLTVL.

On this clone: The read stops 3 residues short of the end of the CDR3; the missing end is completed from the germline J gene. The chain combines TRBV5-1 with TRBJ2-7; tentatively, D is TRBD1 or TRBD2 (5 bases each). The CDR3 has 15 amino acids. Germline V CDR1 and CDR2: SGHRS, YFSETQ. The V gene lost 0 bases and the J gene lost 2 bases, with 12 bases spanning the gap. The covered CDR3 bases are TGCGCCAGCAGCTTGGACTCCCGAGGGGCCTACGAG. Its protein is CASSLDSRGAYE. The complete CDR3 sequence is CASSLDSRGAYEQYF.